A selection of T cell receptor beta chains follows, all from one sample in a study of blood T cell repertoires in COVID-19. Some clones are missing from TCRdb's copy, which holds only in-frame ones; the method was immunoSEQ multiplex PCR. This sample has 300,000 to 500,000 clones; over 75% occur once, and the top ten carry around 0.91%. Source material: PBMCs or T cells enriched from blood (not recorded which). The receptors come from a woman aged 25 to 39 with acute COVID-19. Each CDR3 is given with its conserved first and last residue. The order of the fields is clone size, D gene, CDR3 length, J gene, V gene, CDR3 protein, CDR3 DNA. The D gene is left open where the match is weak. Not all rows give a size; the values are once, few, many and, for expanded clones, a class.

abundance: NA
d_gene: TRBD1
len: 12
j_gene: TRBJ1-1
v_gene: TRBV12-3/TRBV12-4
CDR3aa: CASRGGQVEAFF
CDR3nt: TGTGCCAGCAGAGGGGGACAGGTTGAAGCTTTCTTT

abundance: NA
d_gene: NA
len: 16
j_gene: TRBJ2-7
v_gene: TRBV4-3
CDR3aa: CASSQSGAPGRYEQYF
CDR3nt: TGCGCCAGCAGCCAATCAGGGGCGCCCGGGCGGTACGAGCAGTACTTC

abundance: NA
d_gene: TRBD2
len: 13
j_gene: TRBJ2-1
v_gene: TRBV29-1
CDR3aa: CSDQLASWGEQFF
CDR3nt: TGCAGCGACCAACTAGCGTCGTGGGGTGAGCAGTTCTTC

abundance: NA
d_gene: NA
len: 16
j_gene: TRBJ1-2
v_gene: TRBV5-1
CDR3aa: CASSLEIGTRSYGYTF
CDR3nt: TGCGCCAGCAGCTTGGAGATCGGGACAAGGAGTTATGGCTACACCTTC

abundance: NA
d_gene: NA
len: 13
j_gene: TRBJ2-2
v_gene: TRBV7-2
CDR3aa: CASRSGYTGELFF
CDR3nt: TGTGCCAGCAGGTCAGGGTATACCGGGGAGCTGTTTTTT

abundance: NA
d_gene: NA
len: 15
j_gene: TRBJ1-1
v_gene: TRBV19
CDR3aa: CASSIEPGGGTEAFF
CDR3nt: TGTGCCAGTAGTATAGAACCGGGGGGTGGCACTGAAGCTTTCTTT

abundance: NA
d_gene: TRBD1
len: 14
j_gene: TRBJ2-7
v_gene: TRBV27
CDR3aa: CASKLTGGYSEQYF
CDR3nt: TGTGCCAGCAAACTTACAGGGGGCTACTCCGAGCAGTACTTC

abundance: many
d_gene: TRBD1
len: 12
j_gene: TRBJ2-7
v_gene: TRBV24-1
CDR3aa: CATSGQGDEQYF
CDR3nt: TGTGCCACCAGCGGACAGGGCGACGAGCAGTACTTC

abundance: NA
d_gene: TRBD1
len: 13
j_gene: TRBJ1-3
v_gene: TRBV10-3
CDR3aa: CATLQGLGNTIYF
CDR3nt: TGTGCCACCCTACAGGGGCTTGGAAACACCATATATTTT

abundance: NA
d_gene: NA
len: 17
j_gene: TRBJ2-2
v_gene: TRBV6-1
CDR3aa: CASSEWATSSNTGELFF
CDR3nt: TGTGCCAGCAGTGAATGGGCTACTAGTTCTAACACCGGGGAGCTGTTTTTT

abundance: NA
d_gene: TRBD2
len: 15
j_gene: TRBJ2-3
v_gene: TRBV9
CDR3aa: CASSVGLAERDTQYF
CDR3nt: TGTGCCAGCAGCGTGGGACTAGCGGAGAGGGATACGCAGTATTTT

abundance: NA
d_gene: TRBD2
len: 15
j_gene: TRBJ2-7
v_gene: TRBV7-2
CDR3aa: CASSRTSGEFNEQYF
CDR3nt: TGTGCCAGCAGCAGGACTAGCGGGGAATTCAACGAGCAGTACTTC

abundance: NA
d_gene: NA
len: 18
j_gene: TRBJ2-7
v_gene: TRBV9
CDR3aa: CASSVSTPDGGITYEQYF
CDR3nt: TGTGCCAGCAGCGTAAGTACCCCGGATGGGGGGATCACCTACGAGCAGTACTTC

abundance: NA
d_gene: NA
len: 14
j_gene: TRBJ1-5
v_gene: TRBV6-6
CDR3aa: CASTQGTKRQPQHF
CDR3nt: TGTGCCAGCACCCAAGGGACAAAGCGTCAGCCCCAGCATTTT

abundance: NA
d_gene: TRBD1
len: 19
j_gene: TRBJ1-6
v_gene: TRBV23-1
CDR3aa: CASSHTTGTASSYNSPLHF
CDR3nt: TGCGCCAGCAGTCATACTACCGGGACAGCGAGCTCCTATAATTCACCCCTCCACTTT

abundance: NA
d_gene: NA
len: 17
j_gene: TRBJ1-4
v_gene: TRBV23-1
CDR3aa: CASSQPPRDPAGEKLFF
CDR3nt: TGCGCCAGCAGTCAACCCCCCCGGGACCCCGCGGGGGAAAAACTGTTTTTT

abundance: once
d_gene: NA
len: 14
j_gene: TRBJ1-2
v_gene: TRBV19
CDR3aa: CASSIDNSPYGYTF
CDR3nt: TGTGCCAGTAGTATAGATAACAGTCCCTATGGCTACACCTTC

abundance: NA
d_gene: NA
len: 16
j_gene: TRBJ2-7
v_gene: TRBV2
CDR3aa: CASSPTWLGQSYEQYF
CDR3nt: TGTGCCAGCAGCCCAACTTGGTTGGGGCAGTCCTACGAGCAGTACTTC

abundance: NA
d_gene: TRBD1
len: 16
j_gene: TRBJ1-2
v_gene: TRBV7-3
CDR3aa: CASSPSSGQGNYGYTF
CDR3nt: TGTGCCAGCAGCCCTAGTTCGGGACAGGGTAACTATGGCTACACCTTC

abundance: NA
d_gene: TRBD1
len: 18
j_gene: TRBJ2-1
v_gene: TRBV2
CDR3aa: CASRHPLRIQGAVNEQFF
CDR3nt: TGTGCCAGCAGACACCCACTAAGAATACAGGGGGCGGTCAATGAGCAGTTCTTC

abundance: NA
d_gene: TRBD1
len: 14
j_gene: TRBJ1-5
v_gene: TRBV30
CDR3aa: CAWSAGGYNQPQHF
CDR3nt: TGTGCCTGGAGTGCAGGGGGCTACAATCAGCCCCAGCATTTT

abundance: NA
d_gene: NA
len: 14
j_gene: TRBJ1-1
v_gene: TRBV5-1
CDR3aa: CASSLVGEGTEAFF
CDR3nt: TGCGCCAGCAGCTTGGTAGGGGAGGGCACTGAAGCTTTCTTT

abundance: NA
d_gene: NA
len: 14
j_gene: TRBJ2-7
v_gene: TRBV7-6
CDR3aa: CASSSGPLSYEQYF
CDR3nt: TGTGCCAGCAGTTCAGGGCCCCTCTCCTACGAGCAGTACTTC

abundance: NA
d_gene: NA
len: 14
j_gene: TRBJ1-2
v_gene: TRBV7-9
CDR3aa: CASSLAQGYYGYTF
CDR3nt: TGTGCCAGCAGCTTGGCACAGGGCTACTATGGCTACACCTTC

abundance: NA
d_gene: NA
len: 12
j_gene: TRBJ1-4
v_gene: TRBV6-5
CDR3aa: CASSPTNEKLFF
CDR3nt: TGTGCCAGCAGTCCTACCAACGAAAAACTGTTTTTT

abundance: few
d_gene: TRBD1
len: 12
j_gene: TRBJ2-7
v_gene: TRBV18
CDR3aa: CASSPSGGEQYF
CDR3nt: TGTGCCAGCTCACCATCAGGGGGAGAGCAGTACTTC

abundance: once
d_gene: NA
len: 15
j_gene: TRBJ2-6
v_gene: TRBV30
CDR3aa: CAWSGQLSGANVLTF
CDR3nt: TGTGCCTGGTCCGGACAGCTCTCTGGGGCCAACGTCCTGACTTTC

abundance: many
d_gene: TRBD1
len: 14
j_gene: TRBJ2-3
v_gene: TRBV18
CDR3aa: CASSQGAGTDTQYF
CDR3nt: TGTGCCAGCTCACAGGGGGCGGGCACAGATACGCAGTATTTT

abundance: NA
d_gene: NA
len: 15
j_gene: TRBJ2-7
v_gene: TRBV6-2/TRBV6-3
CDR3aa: CASSPGGALIYEQYF
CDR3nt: TGTGCCAGCAGCCCAGGGGGGGCGCTTATCTACGAGCAGTACTTC

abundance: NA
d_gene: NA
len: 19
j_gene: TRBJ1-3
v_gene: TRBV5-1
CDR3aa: CASSLAASVPVGSGNTIYF
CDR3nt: TGCGCCAGCAGCCTGGCCGCGTCGGTCCCCGTCGGCTCTGGAAACACCATATATTTT

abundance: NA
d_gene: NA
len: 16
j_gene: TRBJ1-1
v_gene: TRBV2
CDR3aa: CASSVLGDTGTTEAFF
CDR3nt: TGTGCCAGCAGTGTGTTGGGGGACACTGGAACCACTGAAGCTTTCTTT

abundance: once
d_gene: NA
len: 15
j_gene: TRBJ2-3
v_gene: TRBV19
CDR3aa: CASSRAGGTTDTQYF
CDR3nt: TGTGCCAGTAGCCGAGCAGGGGGGACCACAGATACGCAGTATTTT